The text below deals with one TCR beta chain. Trimming cost V 5 bases and J 7 bases; bases outside gene matches: 13. This CDR3 region has 16 residues. Germline V gives CDR1 SGHAT, CDR2 FQNNGV. This sample is part of a study of T cell responses to AZD1222 COVID-19 vaccine. Generated by immunoSEQ multiplex PCR, the TCRdb table keeps only in-frame clones and is missing some. The sample contains fewer than 250,000 clones, more than 85% of which appear only once. The gene calls are TRBV11-2 and TRBJ2-1; 8 nucleotides match TRBD2. The TCR was taken from an adult in good health. Sequenced material: peripheral blood, taken on day 0 of MenACWY control vaccination. CDR3 residues: CASSAYRAGAGNEQFF. The CDR3 DNA follows: TGTGCCAGCAGCGCCTATCGAGCGGGGGCTGGGAATGAGCAGTTCTTC.